This record looks at one TCR beta chain sequence and its context. Its antigen remains unknown. Germline CDR1 MNHEY, CDR2 SMNVEV (reference sequence). V shed 5 bases and J shed 8 bases, with 18 bases lying between them. There are 14 residues in the CDR3. These data belong to a study of cytomegalovirus exposure and HLA in healthy donors. Study summary: In an earlier analysis, approximately 120 million unique TCR beta sequences were found from 200 million or so T cells.

The PCR made use of 60 Vbeta and 13 Jbeta primers. The data were produced by immunoSEQ multiplex PCR, yet TCRdb's version contains in-frame clones alone and is incomplete. Among roughly 250,000 clones listed, roughly four fifths were seen once. Broader study findings: It was reported in a later analysis that an Asian-associated ancestry cluster showed fewer N-insertions than the approximately 670-donor mean. The productive fraction for most TCR beta V segments was about 87% or about 30% in an earlier analysis.

The receptor comes from a woman aged 40 to 50 in good health and CMV-seropositive. The V call is TRBV27, the J call TRBJ1-1; a weak D match, TRBD1 (6 bases). The sample consisted of PBMCs. CDR3 nucleotides: TGTGCCAGCAGTCCATGGGAGACAGGCAAAGAAGCTTTCTTT. Translated: CASSPWETGKEAFF.